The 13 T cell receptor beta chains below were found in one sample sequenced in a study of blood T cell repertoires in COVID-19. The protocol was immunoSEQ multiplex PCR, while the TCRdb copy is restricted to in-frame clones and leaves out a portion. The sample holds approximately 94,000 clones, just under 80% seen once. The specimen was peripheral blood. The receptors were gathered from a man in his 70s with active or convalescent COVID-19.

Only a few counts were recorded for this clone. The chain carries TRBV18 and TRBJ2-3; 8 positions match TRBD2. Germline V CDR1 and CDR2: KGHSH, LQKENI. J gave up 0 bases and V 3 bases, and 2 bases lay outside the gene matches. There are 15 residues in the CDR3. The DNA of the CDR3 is TGTGCCAGCTCACCTACTAGCGGTAGCACAGATACGCAGTATTTT. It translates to CASSPTSGSTDTQYF.

The DNA of the CDR3 is TGCGCCAGCAGCTCCGGGACAGGGGCAGATACGCAGTATTTT. This gives the protein CASSSGTGADTQYF. The chain combines TRBV5-1 with TRBJ2-3; TRBD1 matches 10 bases. Trimming cost V 3 bases and J 4 bases; bases outside gene matches: 2. In germline, CDR1 is SGHRS, CDR2 YFSETQ. The CDR3 contains 14 residues.

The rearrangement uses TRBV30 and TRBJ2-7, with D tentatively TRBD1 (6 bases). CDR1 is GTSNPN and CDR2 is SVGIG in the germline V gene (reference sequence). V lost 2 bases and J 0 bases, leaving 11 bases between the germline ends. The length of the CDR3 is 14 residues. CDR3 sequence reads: CAWSRGRSSYEQYF. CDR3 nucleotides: TGTGCCTGGAGTAGGGGGAGAAGCTCCTACGAGCAGTACTTC.

CDR3 sequence: CASSLGLAFNEQFF. DNA of the CDR3: TGTGCCAGCAGTTTAGGGCTAGCTTTTAATGAGCAGTTCTTC. The chain carries TRBV27 and TRBJ2-1; tentative D call: TRBD2 (5 bases). In germline, CDR1 is MNHEY, CDR2 SMNVEV (reference sequence). Trimming left V 2 bases short and J 7 bases short, with 12 bases between. The CDR3 length is 14 residues.

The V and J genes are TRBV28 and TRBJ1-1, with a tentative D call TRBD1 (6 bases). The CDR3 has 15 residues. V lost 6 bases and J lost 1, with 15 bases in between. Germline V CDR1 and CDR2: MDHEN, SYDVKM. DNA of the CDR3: TGTGCCAGCAGGCTCTCAGGGGCGGGGAACACTGAAGCTTTCTTT. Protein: CASRLSGAGNTEAFF. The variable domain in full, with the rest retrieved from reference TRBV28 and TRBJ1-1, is DVKVTQSSRYLVKRTGEKVFLECVQDMDHENMFWYRQDPGLGLRLIYFSYDVKMKEKGDIPEGYSVSREKKERFSLILESASTNQTSMYLCASRLSGAGNTEAFFGQGTRLTVV.

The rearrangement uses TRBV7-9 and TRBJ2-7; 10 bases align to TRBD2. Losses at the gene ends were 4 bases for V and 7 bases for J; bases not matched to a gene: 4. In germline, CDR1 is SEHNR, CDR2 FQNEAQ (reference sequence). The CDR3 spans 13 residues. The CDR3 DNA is TGTGCCAGCAGCTCGGGACTAGCGAGGGAGCAGTACTTC. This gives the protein CASSSGLAREQYF.

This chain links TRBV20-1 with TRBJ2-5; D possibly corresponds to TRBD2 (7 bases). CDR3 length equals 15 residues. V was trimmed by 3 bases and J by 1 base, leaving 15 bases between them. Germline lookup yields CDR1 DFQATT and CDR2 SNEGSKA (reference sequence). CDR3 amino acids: CSASRGIAGQETQYF. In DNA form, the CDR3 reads TGCAGTGCTAGTAGGGGGATAGCGGGCCAAGAGACCCAGTACTTC.

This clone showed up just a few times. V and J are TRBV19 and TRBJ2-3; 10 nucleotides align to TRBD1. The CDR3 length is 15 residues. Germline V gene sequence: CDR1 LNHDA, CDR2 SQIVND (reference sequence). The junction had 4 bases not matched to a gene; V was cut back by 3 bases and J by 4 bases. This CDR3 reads CASSMRDRGPDTQYF. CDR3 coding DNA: TGTGCCAGTAGTATGCGGGACAGGGGCCCAGATACGCAGTATTTT.

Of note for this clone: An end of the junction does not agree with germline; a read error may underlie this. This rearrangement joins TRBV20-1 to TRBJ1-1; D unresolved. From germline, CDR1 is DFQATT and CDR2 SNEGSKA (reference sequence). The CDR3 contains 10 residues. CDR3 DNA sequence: TGCAGTGCTTTCCTACAGATTCCCGTATTT. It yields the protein CSAFLQIPVF.

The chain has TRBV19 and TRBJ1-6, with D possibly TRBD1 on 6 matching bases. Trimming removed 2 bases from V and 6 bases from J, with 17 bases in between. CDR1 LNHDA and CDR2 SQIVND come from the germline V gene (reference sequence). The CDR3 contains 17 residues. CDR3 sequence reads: CASSIRPGHKPNSPLHF. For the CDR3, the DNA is TGTGCCAGTAGTATACGACCGGGACACAAACCTAATTCACCCCTCCACTTT.

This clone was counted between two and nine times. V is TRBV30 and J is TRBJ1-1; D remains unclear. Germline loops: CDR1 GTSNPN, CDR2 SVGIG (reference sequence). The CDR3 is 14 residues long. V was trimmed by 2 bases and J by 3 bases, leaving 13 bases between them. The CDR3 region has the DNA TGTGCCTGGAGTCCCGGGAACTTTCACACTGAAGCTTTCTTT. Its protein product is CAWSPGNFHTEAFF.

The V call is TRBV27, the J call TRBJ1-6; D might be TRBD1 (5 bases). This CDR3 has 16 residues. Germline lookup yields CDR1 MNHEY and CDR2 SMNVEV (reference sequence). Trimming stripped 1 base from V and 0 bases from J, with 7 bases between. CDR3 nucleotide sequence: TGTGCCAGCAGTTTATTAGACAGCTCCTATAATTCACCCCTCCACTTT. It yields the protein CASSLLDSSYNSPLHF.

The CDR3 nucleotides are TGTGCCAGCAGCCCCCAGGGCCCTGGAAACACCATATATTTT. As protein: CASSPQGPGNTIYF. The chain couples TRBV7-9 to TRBJ1-3; TRBD1 is a possible D gene (5 bases). V dropped 5 bases and J dropped 2 bases, with 10 bases sitting between them. CDR1 and CDR2 from the germline V gene are SEHNR and FQNEAQ (reference sequence). The CDR3 is made up of 14 amino acids.